This entry is about one T cell receptor beta chain. Its cognate antigen is unknown. This sample is part of a study of cytomegalovirus exposure and HLA in healthy donors. Across the study: A data release that came early held tens of millions of unique TCRs from HLA-typed donors. Overall study findings and caveats: Available immune exposure information covered CMV serostatus only.

The V gene's germline CDR1 is SGHTA and CDR2 FQGNSA. This CDR3 contains 13 residues. V lost 10 bases and J 2 bases, leaving 12 bases between the germline ends. A multiplex PCR was run with 60 Vbeta primers and 13 Jbeta primers. Per the authors' pipeline: Counted up in a later analysis, unique TCR beta chains came to some 75 million, with around 9.9 million shared. Sequenced by immunoSEQ multiplex PCR; TCRdb stores in-frame clones only, minus some. V and J calls and clone size come straight from that table; D and trimming were deduced from the DNA. The repertoire holds about 81,000 clones, with around four fifths as singletons.

The rearrangement joins TRBV7-2 to TRBJ1-3; possible D gene TRBD1, 6 bases. The receptor comes from a man in his fifties or sixties in good health and CMV-seropositive. Input material: PBMCs. The CDR3 protein is CATRAGAGNTIYF. The CDR3 DNA reads as TGTGCCACCCGGGCAGGGGCTGGAAACACCATATATTTT.